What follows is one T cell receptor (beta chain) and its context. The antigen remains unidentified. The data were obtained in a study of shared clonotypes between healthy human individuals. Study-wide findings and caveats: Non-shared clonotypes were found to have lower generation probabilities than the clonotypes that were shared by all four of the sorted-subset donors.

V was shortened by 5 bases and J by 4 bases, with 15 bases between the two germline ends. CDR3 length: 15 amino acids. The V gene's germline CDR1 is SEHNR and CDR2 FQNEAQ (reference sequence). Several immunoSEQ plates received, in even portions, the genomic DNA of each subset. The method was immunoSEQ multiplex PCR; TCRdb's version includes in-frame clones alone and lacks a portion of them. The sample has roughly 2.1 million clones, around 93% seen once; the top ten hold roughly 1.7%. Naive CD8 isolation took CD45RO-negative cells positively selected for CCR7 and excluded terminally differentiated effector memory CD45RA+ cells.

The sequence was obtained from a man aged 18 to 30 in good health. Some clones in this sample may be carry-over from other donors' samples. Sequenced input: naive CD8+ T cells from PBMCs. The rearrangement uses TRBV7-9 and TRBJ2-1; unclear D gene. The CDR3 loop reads CASSAYDGPYNEQFF. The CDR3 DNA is TGTGCCAGCAGCGCATACGATGGACCATACAATGAGCAGTTCTTC.